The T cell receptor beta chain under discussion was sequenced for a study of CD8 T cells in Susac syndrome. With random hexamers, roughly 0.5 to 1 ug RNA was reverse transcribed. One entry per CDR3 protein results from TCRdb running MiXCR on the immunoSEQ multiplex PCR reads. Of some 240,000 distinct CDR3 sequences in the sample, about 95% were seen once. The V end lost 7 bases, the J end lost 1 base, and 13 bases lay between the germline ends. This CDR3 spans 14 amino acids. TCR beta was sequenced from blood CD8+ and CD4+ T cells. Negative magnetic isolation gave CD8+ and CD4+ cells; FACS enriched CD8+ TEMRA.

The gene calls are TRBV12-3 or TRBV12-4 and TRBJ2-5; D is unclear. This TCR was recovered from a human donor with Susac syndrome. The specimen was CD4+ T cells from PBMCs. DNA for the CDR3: TGTGCCAGCAAGCCCCCCGACCGCCAAGAGACCCAGTACTTC. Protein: CASKPPDRQETQYF.